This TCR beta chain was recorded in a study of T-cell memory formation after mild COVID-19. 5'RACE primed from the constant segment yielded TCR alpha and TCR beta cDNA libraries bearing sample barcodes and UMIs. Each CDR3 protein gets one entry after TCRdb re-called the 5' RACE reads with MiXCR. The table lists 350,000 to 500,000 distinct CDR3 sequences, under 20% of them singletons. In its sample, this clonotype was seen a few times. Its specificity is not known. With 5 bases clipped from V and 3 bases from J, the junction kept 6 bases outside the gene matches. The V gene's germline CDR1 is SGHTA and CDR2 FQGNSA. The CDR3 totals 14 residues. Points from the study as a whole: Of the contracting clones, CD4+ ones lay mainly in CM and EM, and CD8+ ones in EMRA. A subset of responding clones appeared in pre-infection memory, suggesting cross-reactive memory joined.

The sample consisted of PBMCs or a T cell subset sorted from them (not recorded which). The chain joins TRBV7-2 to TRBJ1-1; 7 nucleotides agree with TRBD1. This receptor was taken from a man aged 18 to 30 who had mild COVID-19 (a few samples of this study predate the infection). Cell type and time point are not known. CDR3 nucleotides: TGTGCCAGCAGCGTACCGGGACAGTACACTGAAGCTTTCTTT. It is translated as CASSVPGQYTEAFF.